The sequence of this T cell receptor (beta chain) was determined in a study of blood T cells in healthy people across ages. Study outcomes and limitations: In long-lived donors, naive CD4+ cell counts and diversity exceeded those of aged donors.

Together with a sample-barcoded 5' primer, a J-beta primer mix was included in a second PCR lasting about 6 to 12 cycles. TCRdb passed the 5' RACE reads through MiXCR, listing each CDR3 protein once. The sample includes about 1.8 million distinct CDR3 sequences, less than 50% of them seen just once. The germline gives CDR1 MNHNS, CDR2 SASEGT. The CDR3 totals 12 residues. Trimming removed 8 bases from V and 4 bases from J, with 11 bases in between. This clonotype was recorded once. Its antigen is unidentified. This TCR derives from a woman aged 40 to 50 in good health. The rearrangement uses TRBV6-1 and TRBJ1-1, with D possibly TRBD1 on 5 matching bases. The specimen sequenced was blood. The CDR3 reads CASHPGGTEAFF. The CDR3 nucleotides are TGTGCCAGCCATCCCGGGGGCACTGAAGCTTTCTTT.